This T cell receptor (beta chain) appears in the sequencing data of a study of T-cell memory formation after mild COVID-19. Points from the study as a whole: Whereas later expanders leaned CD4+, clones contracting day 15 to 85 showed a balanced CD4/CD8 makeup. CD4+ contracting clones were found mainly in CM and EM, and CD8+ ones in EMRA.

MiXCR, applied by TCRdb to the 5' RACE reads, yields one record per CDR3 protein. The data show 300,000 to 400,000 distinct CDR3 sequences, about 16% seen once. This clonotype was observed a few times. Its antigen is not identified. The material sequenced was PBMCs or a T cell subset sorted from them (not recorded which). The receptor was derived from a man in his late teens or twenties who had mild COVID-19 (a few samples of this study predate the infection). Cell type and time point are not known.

The CDR3 sequence: CASSRQGLYRGYTF. The DNA of the CDR3 is TGCGCCAGCAGCCGACAGGGTCTATACAGGGGCTACACCTTC. V is TRBV4-3 and J is TRBJ1-2, with TRBD1 identical over 7 bases. The CDR3 consists of 14 residues. J was trimmed by 8 bases and V by 4 bases; bases with no gene match: 10. Germline CDR1 LGHNA, CDR2 YSLEER.